Sequencing of this TCR beta chain was carried out in a study of identical twins. This clonotype was counted between two and nine times. Its cognate antigen is unknown. TCRdb redid the calling of the 5' RACE reads with MiXCR, one entry per CDR3 protein. Seen here are hundreds of thousands of distinct CDR3 sequences, over 8.5% observed once, and the top ten hold 0.75% to 1%. V lost 0 bases and J lost 1, with 13 bases in between. In germline, CDR1 is SEHNR, CDR2 FQNEAQ (reference sequence). This CDR3 comprises 16 residues. Whole-study findings and limits: When twins shared out-of-frame alpha sequences, those sequences had excess low generation probability. Part of the zero-insertion signal could reflect confounding by invariant MAIT and iNKT cells.

This sample was shared with a second study, whose subject was yellow fever vaccine responses in identical twins. From that paper: Twins reportedly had a vaccine T cell response that seemed partly convergent, partly personalized.

The origin of this receptor is a woman aged 18-29 years in good health. This chain joins TRBV7-9 and TRBJ2-7; the D is unclear. Specimen: PBMCs. The CDR3, as DNA: TGTGCCAGCAGCTTAGCGAATGATGGGCCTTCCTACGAGCAGTACTTC. This sequence encodes CASSLANDGPSYEQYF.